Following are 8 T cell receptor beta chains from one sample sequenced in a study of identical twins' blood T cells. TCRdb used MiXCR to reprocess the 5' RACE reads, holding one entry per CDR3 protein. The sample consists of around 380,000 distinct CDR3 sequences, 28% of them appearing once. Sequencing used PBMCs. Receptors originate from a woman aged 18 to 55 in good health.

Details on this clonotype: Being one base from a much bigger clone, this may be a read error. This rearrangement joins TRBV2 to TRBJ1-1, with D unclear. Germline CDR1 SNHLY, CDR2 FYNNEI. The CDR3 runs 14 residues. The V gene lost 0 bases and the J gene lost 11 bases, with 16 bases spanning the gap. The DNA of the CDR3 is TGTGCCAGCAGTGAAGCTGGACTCCCCAGGCAGGCTTTCTTT. Translating gives CASSEAGLPRQAFF. Combining the CDR3 with reference TRBV2 and TRBJ1-1 gives the whole variable domain EPEVTQTPSHQVTQMGQEVILRCVPISNHLYFYWYRQILGQKVEFLVSFYNNEISEKSEIFDDQFSVERPDGSNFTLKIRSTKLEDSAMYFCASSEAGLPRQAFFGQGTRLTVV.

The rearrangement links TRBV20-1 to TRBJ2-1; 9 bases agree with TRBD1. The CDR3 length is 14 residues. The V and J ends lost 3 bases and 9 bases, in that order; junction bases with no gene match: 9. The germline V gene has CDR1 DFQATT and CDR2 SNEGSKA (reference sequence). The CDR3 DNA sequence: TGCAGTGCTAGGCCGGGGACAGGGCGTGGTGAGCAGTTCTTC. This codes for CSARPGTGRGEQFF.

The V call is TRBV12-3 or TRBV12-4, the J call TRBJ1-5; D is unresolved. This CDR3 region has 13 residues. The V gene lost 3 bases and the J gene lost 5 bases, with 8 bases spanning the gap. This CDR3 is CASSLSGDQPQHF. The CDR3 nucleotides read TGTGCCAGCAGTTTGTCGGGAGATCAGCCCCAGCATTTT.

The V gene is TRBV11-2, the J gene TRBJ2-1; TRBD2 might be the D (6 bases). Germline assignment: CDR1 SGHAT and CDR2 FQNNGV. V was trimmed by 2 bases and J by 9 bases, leaving 11 bases between them. The CDR3 has 13 residues. For the CDR3, the DNA is TGTGCCAGCAGCTTAAGGCTAGCGAGTGAGCAGTTCTTC. Its translation is CASSLRLASEQFF.

Only one count was recorded for this clonotype. A much larger clone is a single base away; this may be a read error. J is TRBJ2-7 and V is TRBV6-5; D gene uncertain. The length of the CDR3 is 11 residues. Germline V CDR1 and CDR2: MNHEY, SVGAGI. CDR3 in amino acids: CAGSYGYEQYF. CDR3 in DNA: TGTGCCGGCAGCTACGGCTACGAGCAGTACTTC.

The chain is built from TRBV7-8 and TRBJ1-5; possibly TRBD1 for D (5 bases). CDR3 size: 15 residues. Germline V gives CDR1 SGHVS, CDR2 FQNEAQ. The ends were cut back, 2 bases at V and 4 bases at J, with 12 bases in the middle. The CDR3 region is CASSLRQIPNQPQHF. The CDR3 DNA reads TGTGCCAGCAGCTTAAGACAGATACCTAATCAGCCCCAGCATTTT. The entire variable domain, with the rest obtained from reference TRBV7-8 and TRBJ1-5, is as follows: GAGVSQSPRYKVAKRGQDVALRCDPISGHVSLFWYQQALGQGPEFLTYFQNEAQLDKSGLPSDRFFAERPEGSVSTLKIQRTQQEDSAVYLCASSLRQIPNQPQHFGDGTRLSIL.

Only a few counts were recorded for this clonotype. The chain has TRBV11-2 and TRBJ2-5, with TRBD2 identical over 7 bases. V dropped 3 bases and J dropped 5; count of bases not matched to a gene: 12. The CDR3 has 16 residues. Per the germline V gene, CDR1 is SGHAT and CDR2 is FQNNGV. CDR3 region: CASSFGVLAKMETQYF. As DNA, the CDR3 is TGTGCCAGCAGCTTTGGGGTACTAGCGAAGATGGAGACCCAGTACTTC.

The chain employs TRBV7-8 and TRBJ1-2; weak D call: TRBD1 (6 bases). CDR3 size: 17 residues. The V and J ends lost 1 base and 7 bases respectively, with 22 bases between them. Germline V gives CDR1 SGHVS, CDR2 FQNEAQ. The DNA for the CDR3 is TGTGCCAGCAGCTTAGGGGCGGGGGCGGCCCCTATCACTGGCTACACCTTC. It is translated as CASSLGAGAAPITGYTF.